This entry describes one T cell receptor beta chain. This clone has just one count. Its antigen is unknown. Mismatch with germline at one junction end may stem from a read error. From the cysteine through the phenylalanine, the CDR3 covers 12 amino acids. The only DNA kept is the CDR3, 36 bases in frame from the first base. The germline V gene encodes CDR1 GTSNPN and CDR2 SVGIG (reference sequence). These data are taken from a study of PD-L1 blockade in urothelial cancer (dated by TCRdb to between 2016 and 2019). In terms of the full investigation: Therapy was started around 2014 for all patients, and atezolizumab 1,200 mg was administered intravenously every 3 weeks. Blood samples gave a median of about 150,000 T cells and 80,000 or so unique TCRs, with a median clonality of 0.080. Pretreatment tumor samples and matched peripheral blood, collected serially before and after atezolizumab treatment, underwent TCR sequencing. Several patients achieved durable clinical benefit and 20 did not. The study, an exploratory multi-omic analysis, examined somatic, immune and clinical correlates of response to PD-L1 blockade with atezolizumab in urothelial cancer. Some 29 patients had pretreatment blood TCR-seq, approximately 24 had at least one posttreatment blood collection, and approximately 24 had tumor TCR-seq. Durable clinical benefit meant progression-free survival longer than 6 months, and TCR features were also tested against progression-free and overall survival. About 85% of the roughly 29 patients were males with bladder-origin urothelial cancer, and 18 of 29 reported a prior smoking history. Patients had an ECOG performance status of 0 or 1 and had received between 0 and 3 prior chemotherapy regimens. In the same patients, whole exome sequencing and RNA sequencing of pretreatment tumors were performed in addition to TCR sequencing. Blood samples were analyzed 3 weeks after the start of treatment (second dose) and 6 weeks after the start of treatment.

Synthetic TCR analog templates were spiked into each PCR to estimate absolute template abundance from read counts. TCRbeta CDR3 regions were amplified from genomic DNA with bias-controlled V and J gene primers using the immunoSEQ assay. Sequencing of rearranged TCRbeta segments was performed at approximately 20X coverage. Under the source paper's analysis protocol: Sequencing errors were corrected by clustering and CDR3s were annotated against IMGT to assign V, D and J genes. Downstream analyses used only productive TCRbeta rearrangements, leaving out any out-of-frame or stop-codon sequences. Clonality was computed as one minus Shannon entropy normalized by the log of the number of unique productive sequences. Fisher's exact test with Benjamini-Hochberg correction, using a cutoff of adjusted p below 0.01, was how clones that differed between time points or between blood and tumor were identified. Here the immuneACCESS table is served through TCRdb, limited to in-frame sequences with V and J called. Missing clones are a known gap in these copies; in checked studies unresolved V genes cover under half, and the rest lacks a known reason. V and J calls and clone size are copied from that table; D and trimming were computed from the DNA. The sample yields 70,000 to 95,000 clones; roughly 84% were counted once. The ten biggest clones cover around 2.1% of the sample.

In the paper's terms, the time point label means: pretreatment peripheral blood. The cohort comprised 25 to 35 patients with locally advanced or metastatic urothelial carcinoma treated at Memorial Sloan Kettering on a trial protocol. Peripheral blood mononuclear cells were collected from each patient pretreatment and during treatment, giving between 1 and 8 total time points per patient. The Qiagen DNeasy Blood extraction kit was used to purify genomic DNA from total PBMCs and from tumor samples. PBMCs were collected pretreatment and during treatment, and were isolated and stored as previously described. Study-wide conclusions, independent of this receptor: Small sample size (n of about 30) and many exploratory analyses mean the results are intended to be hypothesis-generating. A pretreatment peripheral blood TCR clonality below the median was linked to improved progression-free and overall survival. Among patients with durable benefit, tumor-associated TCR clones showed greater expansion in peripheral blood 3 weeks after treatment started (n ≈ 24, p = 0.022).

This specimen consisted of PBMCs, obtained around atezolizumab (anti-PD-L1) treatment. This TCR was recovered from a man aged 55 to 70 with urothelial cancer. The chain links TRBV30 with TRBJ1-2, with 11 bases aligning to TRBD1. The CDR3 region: CGWDRGSYGYTF. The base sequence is TGTGGCTGGGACAGGGGGTCCTATGGCTACACCTTC.